This note documents a single T cell receptor (beta chain) sequence. The antigen it recognizes is unknown. Base quality data are lacking; no much larger clone is found one base away. The cohort consisted of 666 healthy bone marrow donors. At the time of sampling, all cohort members were nominally healthy, though unrecorded immune exposures were likely present. The donor tested CMV seropositive and was one of the 289 seropositive cohort members. A peripheral blood sample was collected from each donor, and TCR beta sequencing was performed on peripheral blood mononuclear cells. The Qiagen DNeasy Blood Extraction Kit was used to extract genomic DNA from the blood cell samples. The data derive from a study of cytomegalovirus exposure and HLA in healthy donors (dated by TCRdb to 2017 to 2019). General notes on the study: An earlier analysis of some 600 of the donors reported about 260 Gb of sequence data and around 110 million unique TCR beta sequences obtained from around 190 million T cells. Because of strong linkage in the cohort, roughly 5 DR-DQ haplotypes were treated as single units for association and clustering. Along with the roughly 670-subject first cohort, a separate validation cohort of over a hundred different subjects was used. In an earlier analysis of around 540 of the donors, high-throughput TCR beta sequencing was used to judge whether each TCR beta V gene segment behaved as functional or pseudogenic. The number of typed donors differed by locus: roughly 620-640 for A, B, C, DRB1 and DQB1; 500 to 550 for DQA1; approximately 600 for DPA1; and about 450 for DPB1. In the later analysis, no new phenotypic data were used to find candidate immune exposures; instead, reliance was placed on TCR beta sequences and their occurrence across donors. Both class I and class II loci were covered by HLA typing, at four-digit resolution. A later analysis re-examined previously published TCR beta repertoires from roughly 650 donors and added high-resolution HLA genotyping to investigate patterns of TCR occurrence. Using immunosequencing, the study profiled T cell repertoires from 500 to 800 subjects and related those repertoires to cytomegalovirus serostatus. Every repertoire in the discovery cohort had been generated on one and the same sequencing platform. A later genetic analysis took genome-wide SNP genotypes for about 60% of the roughly 670 donors and used that subset as a discovery cohort. Among 398 genotyped donors of the cohort, an average of around 240,000 unique TCR beta nucleotide sequences were sequenced per donor, roughly 20% of them non-productive. Alongside the repertoire data, information on donor age, sex, ethnicity and CMV serostatus was compiled. An early release covering roughly 640 HLA-typed donors comprised about 310 gigabases of sequencing data and roughly 85 million unique TCR sequences. To predict cytomegalovirus infection status, the study combined high-throughput TCR immunosequencing, statistical association of individual TCRs with disease status, and machine learning. Among the roughly 390 genotyped donors, approximately 81% belonged to the genetic ancestry cluster associated with self-reported Caucasian donors. The study was designed to test whether signatures of past pathogen exposure could be identified by cataloging public T cell receptors. Results the study describes overall, beyond this receptor: Correlated functional status among segregating V segments might reflect linkage disequilibrium, but an unknown experimental factor could not be ruled out. Because HLA typing was unavailable for some donors at each locus, only the typed subset was used in association tests. A few of the identified cytomegalovirus-associated TCR beta chains were confirmed in vitro to be specific for cytomegalovirus antigens. Roughly uniform sequencing depth across donors was assumed in presence/absence analyses, although this assumption may not hold. For the cohort, immune exposure information was limited to CMV serostatus. In an earlier analysis of about 600 of the donors, most TCR beta V segments appeared in productive rearrangements about 90% or about 30% of the time, broadly matching IMGT annotations. Strong co-occurrence of HLA alleles, especially DR and DQ, made assigning TCR associations to individual alleles difficult. The authors suggested that the approach could potentially be generalized to other disease states and immunological phenotypes. A later analysis found that HLA-associated TCR beta chains were more clonally expanded and had lower generation probabilities than equally common non-associated chains. Most TCR sequences were observed very rarely across donors, whereas some public TCRs were present in many individuals. A further reported finding was that TCR beta sequences accurately predicted the HLA-A and HLA-B alleles for most subjects in the first cohort. The earlier analysis of approximately 560 of the donors excluded seventeen rarely observed V segments, including chromosome 9 orphons, because counts were too low. The cohort was sequenced for TCR beta chains only, and without alpha or paired-chain data the features that could be detected were limited. Some IMGT-functional V segments, including TRBV6-2 and TRBV6-3, could not be told apart with the 87-base-pair reads, so those segments were excluded. An association between a missense DCLRE1C variant and V-gene and J-gene trimming of TCR beta chains was found in a later genetic analysis and replicated in an independent cohort. In a later analysis, some 18,000 TCR beta sequences were associated with specific HLA alleles at a false discovery rate of 0.05. In the study, approximately 150 TCR beta chains were listed as associated with cytomegalovirus. In a later analysis, several top co-occurrence clusters were reported to appear linked to parvovirus B19, influenza, CMV and Epstein-Barr virus. A group of highly shared sequence variants was considered likely to be a technical artifact of the sequencing pipeline. A later genetic analysis reported fewer N-insertions in productive TCRs among donors in an Asian-associated ancestry cluster than the roughly 670-donor mean. The classifier was reported to diagnose cytomegalovirus status with high specificity and sensitivity in both the original and validation cohorts. Most CMV-associated TCR beta chains appeared to be HLA-restricted in a later analysis, and the HLA associations seemed to be driven largely by CMV exposure. In a later analysis, the rate of TCR association differed among HLA loci, with DRB1 alleles having the most associated TCRs and HLA-C alleles having the fewest.

Counted from cysteine to phenylalanine, this CDR3 has 17 amino acids. Only the CDR3 part of the read is kept: 51 bases, read in frame from the first base. The junction shows trimming of 1 base on V and 4 bases on J, and the gene matches do not reach 10 bases of it. Looking up the germline V gene yields CDR1 MGHRA and CDR2 YSYEKL. The library was built by means of the immunoSEQ multiplex PCR assay. For the multiplex PCR, a mixture combining 60 forward primers for TCR Vbeta segments and 13 reverse primers for TCR Jbeta segments was used. A multiplex PCR assay on genomic DNA amplified the CDR3 region of rearranged TCR beta genes. Amplified TCR beta libraries were sequenced as 87-base-pair reads on the Illumina HiSeq System. In the original analysis: In a later analysis, some 80 million unique TCR beta chains were counted across the 650 to 750 repertoires, and approximately 11 million of these chains were shared by at least two donors. To remove PCR and sequencing errors, raw reads were error-corrected and collapsed into unique sequences using a nearest-neighbor algorithm that merged closely related sequences. To assign V, D and J gene segments, CDR3 sequences were aligned to IMGT reference sequences. For a sequence to be retained, a match of at least six nucleotides to both a V gene segment and a J gene segment was required. A rearrangement was called productive if the CDR3 had no stop codons and remained in frame with V and J, and every other rearrangement was called non-productive. CDR3 was defined according to IMGT convention as the region running from the second conserved V-encoded cysteine to the conserved J-encoded phenylalanine. Sequences without an unambiguous match to a single V gene segment were excluded from the earlier analysis of 587 of the donors. In an earlier analysis of some 590 of the donors, a V segment was called functional when productive rearrangements were above 56.7%, and segregating when the standard deviation between donors exceeded 5%. To diagnose cytomegalovirus status from the catalog of TCR beta chain sequences, a statistical classification framework was built. In a later analysis, V and J genes were assigned by comparing TCR nucleotide sequences against IMGT/GENE-DB human TR gene sequences. A later analysis assigned CDR3 sequences and most-parsimonious VDJ recombination scenarios with the TCRdist pipeline. In a later analysis, each TCR beta chain was defined by its CDR3 amino acid sequence together with its V-gene family, and reads lacking a unique V-gene family were excluded. To address suspected cross-contamination and a sequencing artifact, a later analysis removed around 600 highly shared, low-generation-probability nucleotide sequences. For each public chain, a later analysis derived a clonal expansion index from normalized ranks of inferred template counts within each repertoire. In a later analysis, generation probabilities were computed using a VDJ recombination model fitted to out-of-frame rearrangements, and the results were checked against IGoR. In a later analysis, hypergeometric tests were used to score TCR-TCR, TCR-HLA and TCR-CMV co-occurrence, with a repertoire-size bias correction applied to TCR pairs. A later analysis estimated false discovery rates by permuting HLA or CMV assignments 20 times. In a later analysis, co-occurring TCRs were grouped with DBSCAN, and TCRdist sequence similarity was added when clustering was performed within HLA-allele-positive subsets. Co-occurrence clustering excluded repertoires with fewer than 30,000 or more than 120,000 public chains, plus five with anomalous nucleotide sharing. The table was pulled from immuneACCESS by TCRdb, which kept in-frame rearrangements only. Such tables lose some clones; where checked, under half of the loss comes from unresolved V genes, and the rest has no known cause. The V and J calls and clone size are taken from that table; D and trimming were inferred from the DNA. A total of about 82,000 clones appear in this sample, around 70% of them only once. The top ten clones comprise more than 20% of the sample.

The sequenced sample consisted of PBMCs. The chain links TRBV4-1 with TRBJ2-3; 8 bases in the junction line up with TRBD2. The receptor's source is a man aged 25 to 40 in good health and CMV-seropositive. The DNA sequence is given as TGCGCCAGCAGCCAAGGCGGGAGGACGTCAGCTCCAGATACGCAGTATTTT. Its coded protein is CASSQGGRTSAPDTQYF.